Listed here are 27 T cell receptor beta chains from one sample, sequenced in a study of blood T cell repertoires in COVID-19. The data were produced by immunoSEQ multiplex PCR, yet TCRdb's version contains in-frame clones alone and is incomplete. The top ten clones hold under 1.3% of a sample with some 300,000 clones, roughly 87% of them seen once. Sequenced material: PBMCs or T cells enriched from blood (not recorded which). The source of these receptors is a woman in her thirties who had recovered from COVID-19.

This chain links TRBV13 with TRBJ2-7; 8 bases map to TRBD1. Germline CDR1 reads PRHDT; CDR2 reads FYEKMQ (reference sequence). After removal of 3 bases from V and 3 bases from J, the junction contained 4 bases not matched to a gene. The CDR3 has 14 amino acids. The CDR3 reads CASSFTGQGYEQYF. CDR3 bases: TGTGCCAGCAGCTTCACCGGACAGGGCTACGAGCAGTACTTC. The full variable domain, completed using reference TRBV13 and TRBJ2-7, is AAGVIQSPRHLIKEKRETATLKCYPIPRHDTVYWYQQGPGQDPQFLISFYEKMQSDKGSIPDRFSAQQFSDYHSELNMSSLELGDSALYFCASSFTGQGYEQYFGPGTRLTVT.

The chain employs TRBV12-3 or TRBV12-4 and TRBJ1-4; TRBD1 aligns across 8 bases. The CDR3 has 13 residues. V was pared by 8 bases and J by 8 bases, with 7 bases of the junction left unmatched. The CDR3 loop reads CASGRGPAEKLFF. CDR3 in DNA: TGTGCCAGCGGCAGGGGGCCGGCGGAAAAACTGTTTTTT.

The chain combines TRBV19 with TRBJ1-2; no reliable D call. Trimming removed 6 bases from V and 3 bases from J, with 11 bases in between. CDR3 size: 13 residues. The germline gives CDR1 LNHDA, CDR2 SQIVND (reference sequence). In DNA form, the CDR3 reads TGTGCCAGTAGCCCGACGGCGGACTATGGCTACACCTTC. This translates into CASSPTADYGYTF.

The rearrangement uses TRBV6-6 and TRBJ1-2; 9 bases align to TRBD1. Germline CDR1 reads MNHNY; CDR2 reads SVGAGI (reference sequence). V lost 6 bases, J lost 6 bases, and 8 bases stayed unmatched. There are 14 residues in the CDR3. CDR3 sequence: CASRTSGTGNGYTF. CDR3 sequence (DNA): TGTGCCAGCAGAACAAGCGGGACAGGGAATGGCTACACCTTC.

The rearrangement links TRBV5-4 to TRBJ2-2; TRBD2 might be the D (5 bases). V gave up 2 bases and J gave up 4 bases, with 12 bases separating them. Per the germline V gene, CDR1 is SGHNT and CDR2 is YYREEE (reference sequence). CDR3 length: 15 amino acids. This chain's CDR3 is CASSFPGMGTGELFF. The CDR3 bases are TGTGCCAGCAGCTTTCCGGGGATGGGCACCGGGGAGCTGTTTTTT.

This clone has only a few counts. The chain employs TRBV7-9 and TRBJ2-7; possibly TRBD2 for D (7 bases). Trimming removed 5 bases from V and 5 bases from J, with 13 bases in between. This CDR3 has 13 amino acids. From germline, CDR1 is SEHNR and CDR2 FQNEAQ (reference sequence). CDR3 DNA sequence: TGTGCCAGCAGCCCCCGGGGGGCGGACGAGCAGTACTTC. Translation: CASSPRGADEQYF.

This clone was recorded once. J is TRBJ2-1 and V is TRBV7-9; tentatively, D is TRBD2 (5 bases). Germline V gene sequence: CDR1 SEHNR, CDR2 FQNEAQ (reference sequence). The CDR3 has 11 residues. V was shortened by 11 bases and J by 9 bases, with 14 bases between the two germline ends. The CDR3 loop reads CAGVLGSEQFF. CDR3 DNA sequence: TGTGCCGGCGTGCTAGGGAGTGAGCAGTTCTTC.

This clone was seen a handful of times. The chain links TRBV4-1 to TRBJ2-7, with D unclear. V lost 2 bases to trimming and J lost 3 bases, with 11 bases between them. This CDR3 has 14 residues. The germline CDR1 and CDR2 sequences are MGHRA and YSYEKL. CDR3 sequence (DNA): TGCGCCAGCAGCCAATCTAATCCTGGCTACGAGCAGTACTTC. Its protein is CASSQSNPGYEQYF.

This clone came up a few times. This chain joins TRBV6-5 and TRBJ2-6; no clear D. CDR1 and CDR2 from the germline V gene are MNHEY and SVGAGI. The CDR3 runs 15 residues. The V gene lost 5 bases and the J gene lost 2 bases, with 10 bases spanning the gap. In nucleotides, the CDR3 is TGTGCCAGCAGTCCCAGAGGTACTGGGGCCAACGTCCTGACTTTC. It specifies CASSPRGTGANVLTF.

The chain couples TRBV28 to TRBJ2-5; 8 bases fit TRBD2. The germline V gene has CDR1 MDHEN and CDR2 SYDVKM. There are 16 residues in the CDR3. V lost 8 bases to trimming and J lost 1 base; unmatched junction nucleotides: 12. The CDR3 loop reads CASGPTGGVAQETQYF. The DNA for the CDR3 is TGTGCCAGCGGGCCCACCGGGGGGGTGGCCCAAGAGACCCAGTACTTC.

CDR3 in amino acids: CASRVGINGYTF. The DNA of the CDR3 is TGTGCCAGCAGGGTCGGGATAAATGGCTACACCTTC. The V gene is TRBV28, the J gene TRBJ1-2, with no clear D. This CDR3 spans 12 amino acids. V lost 6 bases and J lost 6, with 11 bases in between. Germline V gene lookup returns CDR1 MDHEN and CDR2 SYDVKM.

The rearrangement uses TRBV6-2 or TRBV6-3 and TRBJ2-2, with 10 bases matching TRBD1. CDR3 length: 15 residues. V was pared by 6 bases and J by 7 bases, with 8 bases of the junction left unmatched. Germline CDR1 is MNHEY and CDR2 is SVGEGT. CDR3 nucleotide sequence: TGTGCCAGCAGCTCCGGGACAGGGGCCGGCGGGGAGCTGTTTTTT. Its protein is CASSSGTGAGGELFF.

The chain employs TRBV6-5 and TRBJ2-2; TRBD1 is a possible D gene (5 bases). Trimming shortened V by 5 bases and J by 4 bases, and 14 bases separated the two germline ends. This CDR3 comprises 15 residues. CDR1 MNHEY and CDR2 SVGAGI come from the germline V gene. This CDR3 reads CASSITQGSTGELFF. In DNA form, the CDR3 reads TGTGCCAGCAGTATTACGCAGGGTTCCACCGGGGAGCTGTTTTTT.

CDR3 nucleotide sequence: TGTGCCAGCAGCCAAGAAGTTCCGCGTTTGAACACCGGGGAGCTGTTTTTT. Translation gives CASSQEVPRLNTGELFF. V gene TRBV14 combines with J gene TRBJ2-2; D is ambiguous. In germline, CDR1 is SGHDN, CDR2 FVKESK. Trimming pared 0 bases from V and 1 base from J, leaving 12 bases between. The CDR3 loop spans 17 amino acids.

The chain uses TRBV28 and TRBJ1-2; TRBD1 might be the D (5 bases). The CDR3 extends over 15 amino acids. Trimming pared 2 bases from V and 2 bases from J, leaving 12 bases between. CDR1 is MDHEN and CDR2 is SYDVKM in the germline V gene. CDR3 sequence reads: CASSLTYGGNYGYTF. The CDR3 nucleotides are TGTGCCAGCAGTTTAACCTACGGGGGGAACTATGGCTACACCTTC.

This CDR3 reads CASSLVPLYGYTF. In DNA, the CDR3 is TGCGCCAGCAGCTTGGTCCCCCTCTATGGCTACACCTTC. The genes are TRBV5-1 and TRBJ1-2, with D hard to call. CDR1 and CDR2 from the germline V gene are SGHRS and YFSETQ. The CDR3 is 13 residues long. Trimming removed 0 bases at V and 4 bases at J, with 7 bases between.

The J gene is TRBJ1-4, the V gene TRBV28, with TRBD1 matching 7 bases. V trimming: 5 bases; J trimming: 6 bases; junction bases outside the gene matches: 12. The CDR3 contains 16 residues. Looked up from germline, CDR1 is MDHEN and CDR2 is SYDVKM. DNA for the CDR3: TGTGCCAGCAGTGGGGGTGGAGGGGGCAACGATGAAAAACTGTTTTTT. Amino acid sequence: CASSGGGGGNDEKLFF.

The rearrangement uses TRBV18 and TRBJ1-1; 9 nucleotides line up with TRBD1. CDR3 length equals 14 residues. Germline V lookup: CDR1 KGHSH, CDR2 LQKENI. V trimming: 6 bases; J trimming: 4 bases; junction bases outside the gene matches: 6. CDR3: CASSADRGFTEAFF. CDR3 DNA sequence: TGTGCCAGCTCCGCGGACAGGGGTTTCACTGAAGCTTTCTTT.

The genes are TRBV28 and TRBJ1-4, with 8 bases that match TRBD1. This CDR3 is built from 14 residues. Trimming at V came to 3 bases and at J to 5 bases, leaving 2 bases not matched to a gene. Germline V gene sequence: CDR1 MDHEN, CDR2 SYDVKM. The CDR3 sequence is CASSFPGGNEKLFF. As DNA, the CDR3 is TGTGCCAGCAGTTTTCCAGGGGGCAATGAAAAACTGTTTTTT.

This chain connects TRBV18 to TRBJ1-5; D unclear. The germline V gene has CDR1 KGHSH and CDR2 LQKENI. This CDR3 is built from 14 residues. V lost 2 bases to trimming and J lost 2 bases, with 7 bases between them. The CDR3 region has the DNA TGTGCCAGCTCACCAGGGGAGGGCAATCAGCCCCAGCATTTT. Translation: CASSPGEGNQPQHF.

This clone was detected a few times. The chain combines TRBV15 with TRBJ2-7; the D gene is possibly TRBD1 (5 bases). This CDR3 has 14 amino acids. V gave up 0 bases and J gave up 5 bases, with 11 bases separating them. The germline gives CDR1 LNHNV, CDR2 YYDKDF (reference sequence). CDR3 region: CATSRDRVGDEQYF. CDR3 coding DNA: TGTGCCACCAGCAGAGACAGGGTCGGCGACGAGCAGTACTTC.

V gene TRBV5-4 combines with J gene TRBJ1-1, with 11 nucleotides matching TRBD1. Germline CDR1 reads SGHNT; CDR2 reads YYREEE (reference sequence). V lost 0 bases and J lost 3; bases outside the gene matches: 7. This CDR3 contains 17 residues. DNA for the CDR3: TGTGCCAGCAGCTTGGGAGGGGGGACAGGGGGATACACTGAAGCTTTCTTT. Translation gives CASSLGGGTGGYTEAFF. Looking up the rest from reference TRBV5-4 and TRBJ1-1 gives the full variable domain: ETGVTQSPTHLIKTRGQQVTLRCSSQSGHNTVSWYQQALGQGPQFIFQYYREEENGRGNFPPRFSGLQFPNYSSELNVNALELDDSALYLCASSLGGGTGGYTEAFFGQGTRLTVV.

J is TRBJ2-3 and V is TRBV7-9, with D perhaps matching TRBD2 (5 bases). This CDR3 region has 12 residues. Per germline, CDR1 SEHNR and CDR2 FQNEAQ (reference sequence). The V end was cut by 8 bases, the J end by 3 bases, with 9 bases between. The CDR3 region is CASEWRTDTQYF. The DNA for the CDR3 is TGTGCCAGCGAATGGAGGACAGATACGCAGTATTTT.

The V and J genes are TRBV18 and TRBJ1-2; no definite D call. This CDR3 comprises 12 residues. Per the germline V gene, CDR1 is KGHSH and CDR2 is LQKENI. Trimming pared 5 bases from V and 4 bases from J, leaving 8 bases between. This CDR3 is CASSSSSYGYTF. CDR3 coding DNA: TGTGCCAGCTCATCCTCGTCCTATGGCTACACCTTC.

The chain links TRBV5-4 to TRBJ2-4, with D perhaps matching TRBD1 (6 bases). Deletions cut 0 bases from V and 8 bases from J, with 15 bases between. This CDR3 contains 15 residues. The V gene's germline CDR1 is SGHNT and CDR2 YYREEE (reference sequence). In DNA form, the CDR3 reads TGTGCCAGCAGCTTGGATGGACAGAAGGGTGACATTCAGTACTTC. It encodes CASSLDGQKGDIQYF.

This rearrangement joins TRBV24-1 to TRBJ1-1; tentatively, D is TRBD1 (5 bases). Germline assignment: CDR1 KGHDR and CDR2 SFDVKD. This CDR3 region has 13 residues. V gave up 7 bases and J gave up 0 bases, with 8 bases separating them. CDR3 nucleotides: TGTGCCACCAGGGAGACAGTGAACACTGAAGCTTTCTTT. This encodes CATRETVNTEAFF.

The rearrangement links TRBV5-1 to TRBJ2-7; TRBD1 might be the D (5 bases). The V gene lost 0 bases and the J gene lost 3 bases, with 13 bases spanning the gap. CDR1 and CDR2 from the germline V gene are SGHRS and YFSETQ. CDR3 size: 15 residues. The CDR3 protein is CASSLVGLSHYEQYF. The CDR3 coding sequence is TGCGCCAGCAGCTTGGTGGGGCTATCCCACTACGAGCAGTACTTC.